The 3 T cell receptor beta chains in this list originate from one sample, sequenced in a study of T cell changes during pregnancy in multiple sclerosis. Assay used: immunoSEQ multiplex PCR; TCRdb lists only in-frame clones, some missing. The table has 14,000 to 15,000 clones, 70% to 90% seen once. Sequencing used CD8+ T cells from peripheral blood mononuclear cells, obtained in the first trimester of pregnancy. The receptors stem from a female donor with multiple sclerosis, enrolled in a pregnancy study.

The CDR3 sequence: CASSGWEDFYEQYF. CDR3 in DNA: TGTGCCAGCAGTGGATGGGAGGACTTCTACGAGCAGTACTTC. The genes are TRBV2 and TRBJ2-7, with a weak D call TRBD2 (6 bases). The germline V gene encodes CDR1 SNHLY and CDR2 FYNNEI. V lost 4 bases and J 3 bases, leaving 13 bases between the germline ends. There are 14 residues in the CDR3.

DNA for the CDR3: TGTGCCAGTGGTTGGCCGCTGAAAATTTCACCCCTCCACTTT. It codes for CASGWPLKISPLHF. This rearrangement joins TRBV6-1 to TRBJ1-6; no clear D gene. CDR3 length equals 14 residues. Trimming took 9 bases from V and 9 from J, leaving 18 bases between them. CDR1 is MNHNS, CDR2 SASEGT, per germline.

This chain links TRBV19 with TRBJ1-4; D might be TRBD1 (5 bases). Germline-derived CDR1 and CDR2 are LNHDA and SQIVND (reference sequence). Trimming shortened V by 5 bases and J by 8 bases, and 27 bases separated the two germline ends. CDR3 length: 18 residues. CDR3 nucleotide sequence: TGTGCCAGTAGTTCAAGATACCTCCATCGGGGGGGGTCGGAAAAACTGTTTTTT. Translated: CASSSRYLHRGGSEKLFF. Looking up the rest from reference TRBV19 and TRBJ1-4 gives the full variable domain: DGGITQSPKYLFRKEGQNVTLSCEQNLNHDAMYWYRQDPGQGLRLIYYSQIVNDFQKGDIAEGYSVSREKKESFPLTVTSAQKNPTAFYLCASSSRYLHRGGSEKLFFGSGTQLSVL.